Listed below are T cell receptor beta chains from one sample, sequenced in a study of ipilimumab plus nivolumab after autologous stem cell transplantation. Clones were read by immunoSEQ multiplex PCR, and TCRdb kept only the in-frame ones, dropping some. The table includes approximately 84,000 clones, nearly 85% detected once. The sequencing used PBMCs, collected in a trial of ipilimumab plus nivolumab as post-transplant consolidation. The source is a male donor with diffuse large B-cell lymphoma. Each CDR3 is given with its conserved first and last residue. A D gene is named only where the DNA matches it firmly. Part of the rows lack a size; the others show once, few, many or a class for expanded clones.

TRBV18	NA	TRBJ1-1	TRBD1	CASSPLRQGRRNTEAFF	TGTGCCAGCTCACCACTCCGACAGGGTCGTAGGAACACTGAAGCTTTCTTT
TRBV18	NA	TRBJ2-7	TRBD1	CASSQRQGSSYEQYF	TGTGCCAGCTCTCAACGACAGGGGAGCTCCTACGAGCAGTACTTC
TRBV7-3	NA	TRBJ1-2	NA	CASSSGSTEVDGYTF	TGTGCCAGCAGCTCCGGGTCTACCGAGGTCGATGGCTACACCTTC
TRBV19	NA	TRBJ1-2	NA	CASSIGGGSNYGYTF	TGTGCCAGTAGTATAGGTGGAGGGTCTAACTATGGCTACACCTTC
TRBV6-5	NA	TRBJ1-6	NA	CASSWSGRGDSPLHF	TGTGCCAGCAGTTGGTCCGGGCGGGGGGATTCACCCCTCCACTTT
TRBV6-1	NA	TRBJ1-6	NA	CASSEQWGIISPLHF	TGTGCCAGCAGTGAACAGTGGGGTATAATTTCACCCCTCCACTTT
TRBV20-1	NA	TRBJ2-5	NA	CSARDDETQYF	TGCAGTGCTAGAGATGACGAGACCCAGTACTTC
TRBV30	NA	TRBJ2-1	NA	CAWRAPGGSSYNEQFF	TGTGCTTGGAGGGCCCCCGGGGGAAGCTCCTACAATGAGCAGTTCTTC
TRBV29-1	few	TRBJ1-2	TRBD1	CSTKTGDYGYTF	TGCAGCACCAAAACAGGGGACTATGGCTACACCTTC
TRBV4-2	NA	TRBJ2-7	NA	CASSQDWGRRSYEQYF	TGTGCCAGCAGCCAAGATTGGGGACGGCGCTCCTACGAGCAGTACTTC
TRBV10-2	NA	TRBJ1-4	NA	CASSAGGEKLFF	TGCGCCAGCAGCGCGGGCGGCGAAAAACTGTTTTTT
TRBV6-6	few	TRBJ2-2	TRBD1	CATRDRANTGELFF	TGTGCCACGCGGGACAGGGCGAACACCGGGGAGCTGTTTTTT
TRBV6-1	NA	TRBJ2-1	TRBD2	CASRRGGDGYNEQFF	TGTGCCAGCCGGCGGGGGGGTGACGGCTACAATGAGCAGTTCTTC
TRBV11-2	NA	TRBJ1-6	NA	CASSFLGVGNSPLHF	TGTGCCAGCAGCTTCCTCGGGGTCGGTAATTCACCCCTCCACTTT
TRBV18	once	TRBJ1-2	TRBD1	CASSPGQDFYGYTF	TGTGCCAGCTCACCGGGACAGGACTTCTATGGCTACACCTTC
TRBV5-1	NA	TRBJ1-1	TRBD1	CASSQDRGLTEAFF	TGCGCCAGCAGCCAGGACAGGGGACTCACTGAAGCTTTCTTT
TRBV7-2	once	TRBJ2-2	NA	CASSSPAMVINTGELFF	TGTGCCAGCAGCTCGCCAGCAATGGTTATCAACACCGGGGAGCTGTTTTTT
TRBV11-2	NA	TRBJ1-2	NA	CASSPIRKSYGYTF	TGTGCCAGCAGCCCCATCCGGAAATCCTATGGCTACACCTTC
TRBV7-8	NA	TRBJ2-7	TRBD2	CASSKAPLAGDRGEQYF	TGTGCCAGCAGCAAGGCCCCTTTAGCGGGGGACCGCGGGGAGCAGTACTTC
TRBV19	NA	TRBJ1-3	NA	CASMVSQRGNTIYF	TGTGCCAGTATGGTGAGCCAAAGGGGAAACACCATATATTTT
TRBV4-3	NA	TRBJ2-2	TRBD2	CASSQASLAGANTGELFF	TGCGCCAGCAGCCAAGCCTCGCTAGCGGGGGCAAACACCGGGGAGCTGTTTTTT
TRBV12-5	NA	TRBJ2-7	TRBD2	CASGPGTSGDQQYF	TGTGCTAGTGGGCCCGGGACTAGCGGGGACCAGCAGTACTTC
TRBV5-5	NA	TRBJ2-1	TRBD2	CASTSMAGGYNEQFF	TGTGCCAGCACCTCGATGGCGGGGGGCTACAATGAGCAGTTCTTC
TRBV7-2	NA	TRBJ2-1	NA	CASSLQNRVGANEQFF	TGTGCCAGCAGCCTTCAAAACAGGGTAGGAGCAAATGAGCAGTTCTTC
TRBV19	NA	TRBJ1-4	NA	CASSLGGINEKLFF	TGTGCCAGTAGTCTAGGGGGGATTAATGAAAAACTGTTTTTT
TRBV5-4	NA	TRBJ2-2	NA	CASSISRQRDTGELFF	TGTGCCAGCAGCATTTCCAGACAGCGAGACACCGGGGAGCTGTTTTTT
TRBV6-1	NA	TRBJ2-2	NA	CASSETGGTGELFF	TGTGCCAGCAGTGAAACCGGTGGCACCGGGGAGCTGTTTTTT